The clone carrying this TCR beta chain was counted only a few times. The antigen is not known. This CDR3 has 13 residues. Trimming took 5 bases from V and 2 from J; bases not matched to a gene: 3. Germline V gene data show CDR1 as SGHRS and CDR2 as YFSETQ. Repertoires were generated with immunoSEQ multiplex PCR, while TCRdb's copy carries only in-frame clones and drops some. The sample comprises around 69,000 clones, 90% of which are singletons, and roughly 4% rests with the top ten. This specimen comes from a study of graft-versus-host responses after intestinal transplantation. Study findings and constraints: Early post-transplant declines in HvG were associated with peak levels of circulating GvH clones. Recipient marrow showed GvH clones, some seen first in ileum or blood.

The chain combines TRBV5-1 with TRBJ1-2, with 7 bases fitting TRBD1. The material sequenced was unstimulated CD8+ T cells sorted from spleen or lymph node cells, taken before transplant. This clonotype was obtained from a human donor who was the organ donor for an intestinal transplant. DNA of the CDR3: TGCGCCAGCAGGCCGACAGGGAACTATGGCTACACCTTC. This gives the protein CASRPTGNYGYTF.